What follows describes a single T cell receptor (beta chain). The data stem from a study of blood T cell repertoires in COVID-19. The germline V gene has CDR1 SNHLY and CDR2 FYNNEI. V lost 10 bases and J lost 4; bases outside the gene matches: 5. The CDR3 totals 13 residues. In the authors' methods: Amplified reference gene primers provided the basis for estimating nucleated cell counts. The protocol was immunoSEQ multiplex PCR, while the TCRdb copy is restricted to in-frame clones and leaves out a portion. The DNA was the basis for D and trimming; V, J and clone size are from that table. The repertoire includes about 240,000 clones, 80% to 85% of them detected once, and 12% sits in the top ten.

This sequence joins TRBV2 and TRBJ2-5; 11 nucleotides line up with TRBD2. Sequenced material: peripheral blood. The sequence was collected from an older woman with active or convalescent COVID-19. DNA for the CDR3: TGTGCCACCGGGACTAGCGGTCCAGAGACCCAGTACTTC. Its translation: CATGTSGPETQYF.